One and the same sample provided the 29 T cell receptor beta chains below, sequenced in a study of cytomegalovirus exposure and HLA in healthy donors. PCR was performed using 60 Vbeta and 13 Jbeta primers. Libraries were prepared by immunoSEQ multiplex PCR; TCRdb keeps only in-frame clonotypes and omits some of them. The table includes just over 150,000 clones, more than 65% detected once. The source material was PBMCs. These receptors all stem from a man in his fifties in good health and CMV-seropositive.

CDR3 nucleotides: TGTGCCAGCAGCGTGGAGCCCCAAGAGACCCAGTACTTC. Translation gives CASSVEPQETQYF. The rearrangement joins TRBV9 to TRBJ2-5; no reliable D call. Trimming took 2 bases from V and 1 from J, leaving 6 bases between them. The V gene's germline CDR1 is SGDLS and CDR2 YYNGEE. The CDR3 length is 13 residues.

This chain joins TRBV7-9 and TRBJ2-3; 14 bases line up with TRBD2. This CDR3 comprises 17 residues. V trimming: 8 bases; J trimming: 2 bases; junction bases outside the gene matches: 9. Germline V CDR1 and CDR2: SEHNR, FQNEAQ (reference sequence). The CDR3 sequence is CASPRTSGGPTTDTQYF. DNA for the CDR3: TGTGCCAGCCCTCGGACTAGCGGGGGGCCGACCACAGATACGCAGTATTTT.

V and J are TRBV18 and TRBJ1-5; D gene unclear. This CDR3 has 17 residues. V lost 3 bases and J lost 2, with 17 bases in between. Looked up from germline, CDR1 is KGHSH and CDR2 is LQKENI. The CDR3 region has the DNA TGTGCCAGCTCACCCTACCATCCCGGGGTGGGCAATCAGCCCCAGCATTTT. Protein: CASSPYHPGVGNQPQHF.

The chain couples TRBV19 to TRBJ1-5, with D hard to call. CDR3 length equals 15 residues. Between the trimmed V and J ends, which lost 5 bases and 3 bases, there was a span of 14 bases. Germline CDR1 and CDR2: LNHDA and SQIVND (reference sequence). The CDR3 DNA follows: TGTGCCAGTAGTCCCTTCGAGGTGAACAATCAGCCCCAGCATTTT. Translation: CASSPFEVNNQPQHF.

The CDR3 DNA is TGTGCCAGCAATAAACAGGGTGGTGAAGCTTTCTTT. Translation: CASNKQGGEAFF. The V gene is TRBV25-1, the J gene TRBJ1-1, with a tentative D call TRBD1 (6 bases). The CDR3 extends over 12 amino acids. Germline V gene lookup returns CDR1 MGHDK and CDR2 SYGVNS. V was pared by 7 bases and J by 7 bases, with 13 bases between.

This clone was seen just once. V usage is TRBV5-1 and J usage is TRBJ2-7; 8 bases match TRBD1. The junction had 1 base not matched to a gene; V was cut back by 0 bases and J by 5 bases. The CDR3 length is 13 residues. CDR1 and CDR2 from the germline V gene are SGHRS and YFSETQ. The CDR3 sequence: CASSLARGHEQYF. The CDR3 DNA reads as TGCGCCAGCAGCTTGGCCAGGGGGCACGAGCAGTACTTC.

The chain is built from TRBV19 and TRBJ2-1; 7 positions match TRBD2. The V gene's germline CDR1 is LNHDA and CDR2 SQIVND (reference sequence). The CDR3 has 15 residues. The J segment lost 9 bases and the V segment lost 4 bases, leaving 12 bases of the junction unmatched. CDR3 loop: CASSKRRELGGEQFF. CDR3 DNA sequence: TGTGCCAGTAGTAAACGGCGGGAGCTCGGGGGTGAGCAGTTCTTC.

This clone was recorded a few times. CDR3 nucleotide sequence: TGTGCCACCAGCAGAGACCCGGGGCAGGGGCTGTTTTTT. Amino acid sequence: CATSRDPGQGLFF. The V and J genes are TRBV15 and TRBJ1-4; tentatively, D is TRBD1 (6 bases). Germline V lookup: CDR1 LNHNV, CDR2 YYDKDF (reference sequence). This CDR3 is built from 13 residues. V was trimmed by 0 bases and J by 14 bases, leaving 13 bases between them.

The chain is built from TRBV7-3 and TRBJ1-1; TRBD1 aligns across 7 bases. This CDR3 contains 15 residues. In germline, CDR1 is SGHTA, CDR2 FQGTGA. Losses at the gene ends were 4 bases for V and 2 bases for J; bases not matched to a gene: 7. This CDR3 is CASSSTGTVNTEAFF. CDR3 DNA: TGTGCCAGCAGCTCCACCGGGACAGTAAACACTGAAGCTTTCTTT.

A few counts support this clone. CDR3 nucleotide sequence: TGTGCCAGCAGCGATGGGACTAGCGGGAGCCTTTACAATGAGCAGTTCTTC. It encodes CASSDGTSGSLYNEQFF. The rearrangement joins TRBV9 to TRBJ2-1; TRBD2 matches at 14 bases. Per germline, CDR1 SGDLS and CDR2 YYNGEE. J was trimmed by 4 bases and V by 3 bases; bases with no gene match: 6. CDR3 size: 17 residues.

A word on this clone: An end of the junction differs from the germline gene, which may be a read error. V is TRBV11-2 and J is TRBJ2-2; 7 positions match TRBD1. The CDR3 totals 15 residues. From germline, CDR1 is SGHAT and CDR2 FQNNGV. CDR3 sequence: CASSLDRVATGELFF. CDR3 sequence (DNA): TGTGCCAGCAGCCTAGACAGGGTAGCCACCGGGGAGCTGTTTTTT.

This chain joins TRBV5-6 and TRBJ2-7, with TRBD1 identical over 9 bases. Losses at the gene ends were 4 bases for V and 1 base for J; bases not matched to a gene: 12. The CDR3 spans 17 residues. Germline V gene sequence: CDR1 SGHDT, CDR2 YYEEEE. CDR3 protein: CASSQGPYRGRSYEQYF. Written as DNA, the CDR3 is TGTGCCAGCAGCCAGGGGCCGTACAGGGGGCGATCCTACGAGCAGTACTTC.

The CDR3 nucleotides read TGTGCCAGTAGTCACTCGCCGGGACAGGAGAACTATGGCTACACCTTC. Its protein product is CASSHSPGQENYGYTF. The chain employs TRBV19 and TRBJ1-2; 8 positions agree with TRBD1. This CDR3 spans 16 amino acids. The V segment lost 5 bases and the J segment 2 bases; nucleotides outside the gene matches: 10. The germline V gene has CDR1 LNHDA and CDR2 SQIVND (reference sequence).

This CDR3 is CASSHTGGNTGELFF. The DNA for the CDR3 is TGTGCCAGCAGCCATACAGGGGGCAACACCGGGGAGCTGTTTTTT. The gene calls are TRBV5-6 and TRBJ2-2; 9 nucleotides line up with TRBD1. The V gene end was trimmed by 4 bases and the J gene end by 2 bases; junction bases not matched to a gene: 3. The CDR3 has 15 residues. The germline V gene has CDR1 SGHDT and CDR2 YYEEEE. The entire variable domain, with the rest obtained from reference TRBV5-6 and TRBJ2-2, is as follows: DAGVTQSPTHLIKTRGQQVTLRCSPKSGHDTVSWYQQALGQGPQFIFQYYEEEERQRGNFPDRFSGHQFPNYSSELNVNALLLGDSALYLCASSHTGGNTGELFFGEGSRLTVL.

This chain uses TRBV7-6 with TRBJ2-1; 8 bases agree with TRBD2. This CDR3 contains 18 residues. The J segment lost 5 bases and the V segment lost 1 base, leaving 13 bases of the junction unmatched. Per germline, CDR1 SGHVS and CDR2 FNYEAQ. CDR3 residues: CASSLGLSGRQRDNEQFF. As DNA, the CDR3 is TGTGCCAGCAGCTTAGGTCTCAGCGGGAGACAACGGGACAATGAGCAGTTCTTC.

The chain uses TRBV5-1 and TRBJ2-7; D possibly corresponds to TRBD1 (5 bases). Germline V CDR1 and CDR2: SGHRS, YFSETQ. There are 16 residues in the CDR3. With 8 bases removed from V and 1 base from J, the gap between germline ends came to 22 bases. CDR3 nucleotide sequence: TGCGCCAGTAAGCTTGGTATGGGGCGCGTGTCCTACGAGCAGTACTTC. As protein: CASKLGMGRVSYEQYF.

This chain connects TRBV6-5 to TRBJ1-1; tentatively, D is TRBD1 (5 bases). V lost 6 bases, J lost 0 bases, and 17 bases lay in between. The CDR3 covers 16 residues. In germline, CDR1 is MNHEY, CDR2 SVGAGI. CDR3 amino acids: CASSYDSIQLNTEAFF. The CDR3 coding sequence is TGTGCCAGCAGCTACGACAGCATCCAACTGAACACTGAAGCTTTCTTT.

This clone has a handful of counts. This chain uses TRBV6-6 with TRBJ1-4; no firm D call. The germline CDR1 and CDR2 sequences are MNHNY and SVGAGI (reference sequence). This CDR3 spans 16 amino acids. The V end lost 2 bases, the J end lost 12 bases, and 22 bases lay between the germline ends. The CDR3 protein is CASSYLAASSRPQLFF. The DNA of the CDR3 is TGTGCCAGCAGTTACCTAGCGGCAAGCAGTCGCCCCCAACTGTTTTTT.

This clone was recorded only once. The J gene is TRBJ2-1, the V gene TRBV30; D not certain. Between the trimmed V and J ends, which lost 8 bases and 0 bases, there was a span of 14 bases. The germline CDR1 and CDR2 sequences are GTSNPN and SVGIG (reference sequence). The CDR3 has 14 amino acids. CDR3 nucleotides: TGTGCCGGGAAGTCCCTGAGCTCCTACAATGAGCAGTTCTTC. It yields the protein CAGKSLSSYNEQFF.

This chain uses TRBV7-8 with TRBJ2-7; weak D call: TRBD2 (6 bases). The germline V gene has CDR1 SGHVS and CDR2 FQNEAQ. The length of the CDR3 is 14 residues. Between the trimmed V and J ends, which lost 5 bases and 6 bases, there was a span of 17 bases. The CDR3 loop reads CASSDAGKRFEQYF. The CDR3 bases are TGTGCCAGCAGCGACGCGGGGAAGAGGTTCGAGCAGTACTTC.

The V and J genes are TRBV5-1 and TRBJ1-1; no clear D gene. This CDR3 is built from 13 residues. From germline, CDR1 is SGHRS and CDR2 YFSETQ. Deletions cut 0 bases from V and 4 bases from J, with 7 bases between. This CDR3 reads CASSLGASTEAFF. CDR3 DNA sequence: TGCGCCAGCAGCTTGGGGGCAAGCACTGAAGCTTTCTTT.

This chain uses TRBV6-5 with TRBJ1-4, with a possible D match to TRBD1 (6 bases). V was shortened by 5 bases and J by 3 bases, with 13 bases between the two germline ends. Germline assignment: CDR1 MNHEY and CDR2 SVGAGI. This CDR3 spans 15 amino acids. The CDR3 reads CASSQQQGSNEKLFF. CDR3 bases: TGTGCCAGCAGTCAACAACAGGGATCTAATGAAAAACTGTTTTTT.

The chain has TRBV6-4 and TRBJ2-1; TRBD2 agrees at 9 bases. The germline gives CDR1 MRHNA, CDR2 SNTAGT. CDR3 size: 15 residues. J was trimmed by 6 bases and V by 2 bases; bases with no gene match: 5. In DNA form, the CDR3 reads TGTGCCAGCAGTGACGGGGCTAGCGGGATCAATGAGCAGTTCTTC. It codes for CASSDGASGINEQFF.

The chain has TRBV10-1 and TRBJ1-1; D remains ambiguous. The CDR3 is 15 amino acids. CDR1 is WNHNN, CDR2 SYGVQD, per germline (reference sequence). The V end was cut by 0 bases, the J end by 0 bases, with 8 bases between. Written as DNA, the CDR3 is TGCGCCAGCAGTGAGTCGATAACGGTGAACACTGAAGCTTTCTTT. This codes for CASSESITVNTEAFF.

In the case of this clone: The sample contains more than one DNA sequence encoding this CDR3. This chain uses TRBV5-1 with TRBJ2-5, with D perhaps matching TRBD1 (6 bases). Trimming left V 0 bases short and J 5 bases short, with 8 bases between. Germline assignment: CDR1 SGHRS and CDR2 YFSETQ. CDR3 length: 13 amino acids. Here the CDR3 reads CASSLGGLETQYF. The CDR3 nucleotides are TGCGCCAGCAGCTTGGGGGGGCTTGAGACCCAGTACTTC. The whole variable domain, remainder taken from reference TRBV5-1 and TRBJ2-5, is KAGVTQTPRYLIKTRGQQVTLSCSPISGHRSVSWYQQTPGQGLQFLFEYFSETQRNKGNFPGRFSGRQFSNSRSEMNVSTLELGDSALYLCASSLGGLETQYFGPGTRLLVL.

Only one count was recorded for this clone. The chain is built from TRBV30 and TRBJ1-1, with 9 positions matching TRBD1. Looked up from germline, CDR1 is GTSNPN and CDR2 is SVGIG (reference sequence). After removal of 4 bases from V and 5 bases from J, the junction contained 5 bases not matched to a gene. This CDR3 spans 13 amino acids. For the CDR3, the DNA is TGTGCCTGGATCGGACAGGGGAGGACTGAAGCTTTCTTT. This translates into CAWIGQGRTEAFF.

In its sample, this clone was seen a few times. The CDR3 loop is CASSPVGGAVDTQYF. CDR3 DNA: TGTGCCAGCAGCCCAGTGGGTGGAGCGGTAGATACGCAGTATTTT. The rearrangement uses TRBV7-3 and TRBJ2-3; a possible D gene is TRBD2 (5 bases). CDR1 is SGHTA and CDR2 is FQGTGA in the germline V gene. Trimming took off 5 bases at V and 5 bases at J, with 17 bases between the two ends. This CDR3 spans 15 amino acids.

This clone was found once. CDR3 region: CASSARAGGENEQFF. CDR3 coding DNA: TGTGCCAGCAGCGCCCGAGCGGGGGGGGAAAATGAGCAGTTCTTC. The chain employs TRBV9 and TRBJ2-1, with 10 bases that match TRBD2. CDR1 is SGDLS, CDR2 YYNGEE, per germline. The CDR3 contains 15 residues. The trim removed 3 bases at V and 7 bases at J, leaving 7 bases unmatched. Using reference TRBV9 and TRBJ2-1 for the parts outside the CDR3, the full variable domain is DSGVTQTPKHLITATGQRVTLRCSPRSGDLSVYWYQQSLDQGLQFLIQYYNGEERAKGNILERFSAQQFPDLHSELNLSSLELGDSALYFCASSARAGGENEQFFGPGTRLTVL.

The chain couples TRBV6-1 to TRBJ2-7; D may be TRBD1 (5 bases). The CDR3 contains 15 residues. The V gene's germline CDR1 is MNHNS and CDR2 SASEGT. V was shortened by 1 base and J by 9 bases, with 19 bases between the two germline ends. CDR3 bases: TGTGCCAGCAGTGAAGAGTGGGGCCCTGTTTTGGGGCAGTACTTC. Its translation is CASSEEWGPVLGQYF.